This is a list of T cell receptor beta chains from one sample in a study of Graves' ophthalmopathy and Graves' hyperthyroidism. TCRdb re-called the multiplex PCR reads through MiXCR, storing one row per CDR3 protein. The profile shows fewer than 650,000 distinct CDR3 sequences, approximately 22% of them singletons. Sequences were obtained from peripheral blood. The receptors derive from a woman in her late teens or twenties with stable Graves' hyperthyroidism. Some clones in this sample may be carry-over from other donors' samples. CDR3s include the opening cysteine and the closing phenylalanine or tryptophan. D genes are given only for firm matches. Rows give clone size only sometimes, using once, few, many, or a class for an expanded clone.

length: 14; size: few; V: TRBV4-1; D: NA; J: TRBJ1-2; DNA: TGCGCCAGCAGCCAACCGGGACAATCCCTCGGCTACACCTTC; CDR3: CASSQPGQSLGYTF
length: 16; size: many; V: TRBV6-1; D: NA; J: TRBJ1-5; DNA: TGTGCCAGCAGGCTATTAGGGGGTGCGGGCAATCAGCCCCAGCATTTT; CDR3: CASRLLGGAGNQPQHF
length: 14; size: few; V: TRBV6-2/TRBV6-3; D: NA; J: TRBJ2-2; DNA: TGTGCCAGCAGTTACTTGGGCGGCGGCGGGGAGCTGTTTTTT; CDR3: CASSYLGGGGELFF
length: 12; size: many; V: TRBV6-1; D: NA; J: TRBJ1-1; DNA: TGTGCCAGCAGTGAGGAGTACACTGAAGCTTTCTTT; CDR3: CASSEEYTEAFF
length: 15; size: many; V: TRBV20-1; D: TRBD2; J: TRBJ2-5; DNA: TGCAGTGCAGCACTAGCGGGGGGGCCGAAAGAGACCCAGTACTTC; CDR3: CSAALAGGPKETQYF
length: 16; size: many; V: TRBV6-1; D: TRBD2; J: TRBJ2-7; DNA: TGTGCCAGCAGTGAAATGCTAGCGGGAGTTGGCGTCGAGCAGTACTTC; CDR3: CASSEMLAGVGVEQYF
length: 13; size: many; V: TRBV20-1; D: NA; J: TRBJ1-5; DNA: TGCAGTGCTAGAGATGGGCAGTATCAGCCCCAGCATTTT; CDR3: CSARDGQYQPQHF
length: 13; size: NA; V: TRBV19; D: NA; J: TRBJ1-5; DNA: TGTGCCAGTAGTATTATCATTGATCAGCCCCAGCATTTT; CDR3: CASSIIIDQPQHF
length: 15; size: NA; V: TRBV6-5; D: TRBD1; J: TRBJ1-1; DNA: TGTGCCAGCAGTTCCTCCGGGACAGGGGCCCCTGAAGCTTTCTTT; CDR3: CASSSSGTGAPEAFF
length: 14; size: many; V: TRBV7-6; D: NA; J: TRBJ2-3; DNA: TGTGCCAGCAGCTTAGCGCGTTCCCTCGATACGCAGTATTTT; CDR3: CASSLARSLDTQYF
length: 14; size: many; V: TRBV29-1; D: NA; J: TRBJ2-7; DNA: TGCAGCGTTGCATGGTCAGGGATAAACGACGAGCAGTACTTC; CDR3: CSVAWSGINDEQYF
length: 16; size: NA; V: TRBV5-1; D: TRBD1; J: TRBJ2-7; DNA: TGCGCCAGCAGCTGGGGACCGGGACAGGGGATAGTGGAGCAGTACTTC; CDR3: CASSWGPGQGIVEQYF
length: 16; size: NA; V: TRBV12-5; D: NA; J: TRBJ1-3; DNA: TGTGCTAGTGGTTTGTTTACGGGTTTGTTCGGAAACACCATATATTTT; CDR3: CASGLFTGLFGNTIYF
length: 14; size: many; V: TRBV6-1; D: NA; J: TRBJ1-2; DNA: TGTGCCAGCAGTACAGACGACACAGACTATGGCTACACCTTC; CDR3: CASSTDDTDYGYTF
length: 17; size: NA; V: TRBV6-1; D: NA; J: TRBJ1-2; DNA: TGTGCCAGCAGTGAGCTGGGAAGCGCTACGGGATCTCTTGGCTACACCTTC; CDR3: CASSELGSATGSLGYTF
length: 14; size: NA; V: TRBV19; D: NA; J: TRBJ1-5; DNA: TGTGCCAGTTCTCCGCCTTATAGCAATCAGCCCCAGCATTTT; CDR3: CASSPPYSNQPQHF
length: 14; size: NA; V: TRBV18; D: NA; J: TRBJ2-7; DNA: TGTGCCAGCTCACCCAACGAGGACTCCTACGAGCAGTACTTC; CDR3: CASSPNEDSYEQYF
length: 16; size: many; V: TRBV9; D: TRBD1; J: TRBJ2-2; DNA: TGTGCCAGCAGCGTAGTGGGGACAGGGGGCATCGGGGAGCTGTTTTTT; CDR3: CASSVVGTGGIGELFF
length: 14; size: NA; V: TRBV28; D: NA; J: TRBJ2-4; DNA: TGTGCCAGCAGGCTTGGAGGAGCGGAAAACATTCAGTACTTC; CDR3: CASRLGGAENIQYF
length: 14; size: NA; V: TRBV19; D: NA; J: TRBJ1-5; DNA: TGTGCCAGTAGTCTCTCCCTCAGGGTCCAGCCCCAGCATTTT; CDR3: CASSLSLRVQPQHF
length: 13; size: NA; V: TRBV6-1; D: TRBD1; J: TRBJ1-1; DNA: TGTGCCAGCAGTCGCAATCGGGACAGGGAAGCTTTCTTT; CDR3: CASSRNRDREAFF
length: 14; size: few; V: TRBV7-9; D: TRBD1; J: TRBJ1-2; DNA: TGTGCCAGCAGCCGGACAGGGATTGGGTATGGCTACACCTTC; CDR3: CASSRTGIGYGYTF
length: 17; size: NA; V: TRBV4-1; D: NA; J: TRBJ1-5; DNA: TGCGCCAGCAGCCAAGGGCGTCTGGGCCAGGGCAATCAGCCCCAGCATTTT; CDR3: CASSQGRLGQGNQPQHF
length: 14; size: many; V: TRBV12-3/TRBV12-4; D: NA; J: TRBJ2-2; DNA: TGTGCCAGCAGTCCTACAGGAGCGGGCGGGGAGCTGTTTTTT; CDR3: CASSPTGAGGELFF
length: 11; size: once; V: TRBV28; D: NA; J: TRBJ1-1; DNA: TGTGCCAGCCTGGGGATTCCTGAAGCTTTCTTT; CDR3: CASLGIPEAFF
length: 14; size: many; V: TRBV28; D: NA; J: TRBJ1-1; DNA: TGTGCCAGCAGTTTAATTGTTGAGAACACTGAAGCTTTCTTT; CDR3: CASSLIVENTEAFF
length: 15; size: NA; V: TRBV28; D: NA; J: TRBJ1-5; DNA: TGTGCCAGCAACCAACAGGGTTTCGGAGATCAGCCCCAGCATTTT; CDR3: CASNQQGFGDQPQHF
length: 16; size: many; V: TRBV4-1; D: NA; J: TRBJ1-1; DNA: TGCGCCAGCAGCCAAGGAGGTACGGGGGGAGGTGGTGAAGCTTTCTTT; CDR3: CASSQGGTGGGGEAFF
length: 13; size: many; V: TRBV12-3/TRBV12-4; D: NA; J: TRBJ1-1; DNA: TGTGCCAGCAGTTTACAGTGGGGGACTGAAGCTTTCTTT; CDR3: CASSLQWGTEAFF
length: 15; size: many; V: TRBV5-1; D: NA; J: TRBJ1-1; DNA: TGCGCCAGCAGCTTGGGCCAGCTGGGAAACACTGAAGCTTTCTTT; CDR3: CASSLGQLGNTEAFF
length: 12; size: many; V: TRBV12-3/TRBV12-4; D: TRBD1; J: TRBJ2-5; DNA: TGTGCCAGCAGTCCGACAGGGGAGACCCAGTACTTC; CDR3: CASSPTGETQYF
length: 14; size: NA; V: TRBV18; D: NA; J: TRBJ2-7; DNA: TGTGCCAGCTCACCATCGGGGAAGGAAGACGAGCAGTACTTC; CDR3: CASSPSGKEDEQYF
length: 13; size: NA; V: TRBV30; D: NA; J: TRBJ1-5; DNA: TGTGCCTGGAATAGGGGACTCAATCAGCCCCAGCATTTT; CDR3: CAWNRGLNQPQHF
length: 14; size: many; V: TRBV20-1; D: NA; J: TRBJ1-2; DNA: TGCAGTGCTAGTGAGAGGGGAAGGAACTATGGCTACACCTTC; CDR3: CSASERGRNYGYTF
length: 13; size: many; V: TRBV19; D: NA; J: TRBJ1-2; DNA: TGTGCCAGTAGTATAGCGCTGGGACGGACTTACACCTTC; CDR3: CASSIALGRTYTF
length: 14; size: once; V: TRBV7-3; D: NA; J: TRBJ2-5; DNA: TGTGCCAGCAGCTTAACGGGGGGATCGGGGACCCAGTACTTC; CDR3: CASSLTGGSGTQYF